Listed here are 15 T cell receptor beta chains from one sample, sequenced in a study of blood T cell repertoires in COVID-19. Repertoires were generated with immunoSEQ multiplex PCR, while TCRdb's copy carries only in-frame clones and drops some. The sample gives some 300,000 clones, over 85% of which show up once; 2.5% to 3.5% is in the top ten. Sequencing input: PBMCs or T cells enriched from blood (not recorded which). All receptors derive from a woman aged 50 to 60 who had been exposed to COVID-19.

This sequence joins TRBV6-5 and TRBJ1-2; D gene ambiguous. The CDR3 loop spans 13 amino acids. Looked up from germline, CDR1 is MNHEY and CDR2 is SVGAGI. The V end lost 5 bases, the J end lost 4 bases, and 11 bases lay between the germline ends. The CDR3 protein is CASSNEARYGYTF. The DNA of the CDR3 is TGTGCCAGCAGTAACGAGGCGCGCTATGGCTACACCTTC.

This chain connects TRBV25-1 to TRBJ1-3, with D perhaps matching TRBD1 (6 bases). The CDR3 is 15 amino acids. The V gene's germline CDR1 is MGHDK and CDR2 SYGVNS. Deletions cut 8 bases from V and 3 bases from J, with 17 bases between. CDR3 sequence: CASLQGSGVGNTIYF. As DNA, the CDR3 is TGTGCCAGCCTCCAAGGTTCAGGGGTTGGAAACACCATATATTTT. Looking up the rest from reference TRBV25-1 and TRBJ1-3 gives the full variable domain: EADIYQTPRYLVIGTGKKITLECSQTMGHDKMYWYQQDPGMELHLIHYSYGVNSTEKGDLSSESTVSRIRTEHFPLTLESARPSHTSQYLCASLQGSGVGNTIYFGEGSWLTVV.

The chain has TRBV30 and TRBJ1-6, with D maybe TRBD1 (5 bases). Germline loops: CDR1 GTSNPN, CDR2 SVGIG (reference sequence). The CDR3 length is 12 residues. V lost 3 bases and J 10 bases, leaving 10 bases between the germline ends. CDR3: CAWSLDSSPLHF. CDR3 DNA: TGTGCCTGGAGCCTAGACAGCTCACCCCTCCACTTT.

Regarding this clone: The identical CDR3 is also encoded by other nucleotide sequences in the sample. The chain is built from TRBV7-9 and TRBJ1-6; D unclear. V was pared by 1 base and J by 10 bases, with 8 bases between. The CDR3 is 13 amino acids. The V gene's germline CDR1 is SEHNR and CDR2 FQNEAQ (reference sequence). CDR3 sequence reads: CASSLDSFSPLHF. The CDR3, as DNA: TGTGCCAGCAGCTTAGACTCCTTCTCACCCCTCCACTTT.

The rearrangement joins TRBV18 to TRBJ2-7, with D maybe TRBD1 (6 bases). CDR1 and CDR2 from the germline V gene are KGHSH and LQKENI. This CDR3 region has 18 residues. V was shortened by 1 base and J by 0 bases, with 19 bases between the two germline ends. In DNA form, the CDR3 reads TGTGCCAGCTCACCACTCGGACAGCTAGCTACAAGCTCCTACGAGCAGTACTTC. As protein: CASSPLGQLATSSYEQYF.

This clone was seen a handful of times. This sequence joins TRBV12-3 or TRBV12-4 and TRBJ1-5; 7 bases align to TRBD1. The CDR3 is made up of 13 amino acids. With 6 bases clipped from V and 5 bases from J, the junction kept 4 bases outside the gene matches. CDR3 nucleotide sequence: TGTGCCAGCAGGACAGGGTTCGATCAGCCCCAGCATTTT. Its translation is CASRTGFDQPQHF.

The chain joins TRBV7-2 to TRBJ1-1, with unresolved D. The length of the CDR3 is 15 residues. Germline V lookup: CDR1 SGHTA, CDR2 FQGNSA. V was shortened by 1 base and J by 2 bases, with 11 bases between the two germline ends. In DNA form, the CDR3 reads TGTGCCAGCAGCTTAGTCTCGACAACTAACACTGAAGCTTTCTTT. Protein product: CASSLVSTTNTEAFF.

The V gene is TRBV27, the J gene TRBJ2-5; possible D gene TRBD1, 6 bases. This CDR3 region has 15 residues. The ends were cut back, 5 bases at V and 5 bases at J, with 18 bases in the middle. CDR1 is MNHEY, CDR2 SMNVEV, per germline (reference sequence). The CDR3 DNA reads as TGTGCCAGCAGTCCCACCCCGGGACATTTGGAGACCCAGTACTTC. Protein: CASSPTPGHLETQYF.

The rearrangement joins TRBV30 to TRBJ2-3, with TRBD2 as a possible D gene (6 bases). Per germline, CDR1 GTSNPN and CDR2 SVGIG (reference sequence). The CDR3 runs to 10 residues. Trimming removed 4 bases at V and 8 bases at J, with 7 bases between. The CDR3: CAWMGGTQYF. The DNA for the CDR3 is TGTGCCTGGATGGGGGGTACGCAGTATTTT.

In this sample, this clone turned up once. The gene calls are TRBV19 and TRBJ1-4; possibly TRBD1 for D (6 bases). The CDR3 covers 13 residues. CDR1 is LNHDA, CDR2 SQIVND, per germline (reference sequence). Trimming pared 7 bases from V and 5 bases from J, leaving 11 bases between. The CDR3 reads CASTTGSNEKLFF. The CDR3 nucleotides read TGTGCCAGTACCACAGGGTCCAATGAAAAACTGTTTTTT. The full variable domain, rest sourced from reference TRBV19 and TRBJ1-4, is DGGITQSPKYLFRKEGQNVTLSCEQNLNHDAMYWYRQDPGQGLRLIYYSQIVNDFQKGDIAEGYSVSREKKESFPLTVTSAQKNPTAFYLCASTTGSNEKLFFGSGTQLSVL.

This chain links TRBV5-4 with TRBJ1-6, with D possibly matching TRBD1 (5 bases). V lost 4 bases, J lost 5 bases, and 10 bases lay in between. Per the germline V gene, CDR1 is SGHNT and CDR2 is YYREEE (reference sequence). This CDR3 contains 14 residues. The CDR3: CASSVGHNNSPLHF. For the CDR3, the DNA is TGTGCCAGCAGCGTAGGACATAATAATTCACCCCTCCACTTT.

The chain joins TRBV19 to TRBJ1-2; 9 bases agree with TRBD1. The CDR3 runs 17 residues. Looked up from germline, CDR1 is LNHDA and CDR2 is SQIVND (reference sequence). Trimming at V came to 7 bases and at J to 2 bases, leaving 14 bases not matched to a gene. The CDR3 DNA is TGTGCCAGTATAGGAACGGACAGGGGAAAGGGAAACTATGGCTACACCTTC. Amino acid sequence: CASIGTDRGKGNYGYTF.

This chain connects TRBV6-2 or TRBV6-3 to TRBJ2-3; maybe TRBD2 (5 bases). This CDR3 is 15 amino acids long. V shed 5 bases and J shed 1 base, with 13 bases lying between them. Looked up from germline, CDR1 is MNHEY and CDR2 is SVGEGT. CDR3 coding DNA: TGTGCCAGCAGTCCCGGACTCCTCGGCACAGATACGCAGTATTTT. Protein sequence: CASSPGLLGTDTQYF.

This rearrangement joins TRBV4-1 to TRBJ2-1; D is unclear. CDR1 is MGHRA, CDR2 YSYEKL, per germline. The CDR3 consists of 15 residues. V dropped 4 bases and J dropped 6 bases, with 16 bases sitting between them. The CDR3 loop is CASSPVGQKPNEQFF. CDR3 in DNA: TGCGCCAGCAGCCCGGTGGGCCAGAAACCCAATGAGCAGTTCTTC.

The chain joins TRBV5-1 to TRBJ1-2, with a possible D match to TRBD1 (5 bases). Germline V gene sequence: CDR1 SGHRS, CDR2 YFSETQ. CDR3 length: 14 residues. The V end was cut by 3 bases, the J end by 4 bases, with 13 bases between. CDR3 amino acids: CASSSDTVGYGYTF. DNA for the CDR3: TGCGCCAGCAGCTCGGACACGGTGGGCTATGGCTACACCTTC.